This T cell receptor (beta chain) came from a study of STAT5B mutations in CD4+ large granular lymphocyte leukemia. The study, taken as a whole, reports: Without putative leukemic clones, patient CD4-sorted repertoires remained more clonal than healthy CD4+ repertoires.

Germline loops: CDR1 MNHEY, CDR2 SVGAGI. The ends were cut back, 0 bases at V and 0 bases at J, with 9 bases in the middle. The CDR3 extends over 15 amino acids. This clone was recorded a few times. The antigen is undetermined. Repertoires were generated with immunoSEQ multiplex PCR, while TCRdb's copy carries only in-frame clones and drops some. The sample consists of around 28,000 clones, 65% to 85% of them appearing once. This chain connects TRBV6-5 to TRBJ2-7; D unclear. This receptor was taken from a human donor in good health. Sequenced sample: CD4+ T cells from blood buffy coats. CDR3 region: CASSYSALGSYEQYF. The DNA of the CDR3 is TGTGCCAGCAGTTACTCGGCTCTGGGCTCCTACGAGCAGTACTTC.